This T cell receptor beta chain was documented in a study of OX40 agonist ivuxolimab in advanced cancers. As for the study in general: Patients received intravenous ivuxolimab every 2 weeks at 0.01 to 10 mg/kg. Eligibility admitted prior anti-PD-1, anti-PD-L1 or anti-CTLA-4 therapy; 40% to 50% had some. The dose-escalation cohort was approximately 81% male, with a mean age of around 60 years, ranging about 23 to 79. Findings and caveats of the study: The work left the antigen specificity of expanded peripheral T cells undetermined.

Clones were sequenced by immunoSEQ multiplex PCR, and TCRdb holds only the in-frame ones, with some missing. The sample gives roughly 63,000 clones, approximately 89% of which show up once; over 2% is in the top ten. V dropped 10 bases and J dropped 0 bases, with 16 bases sitting between them. This CDR3 comprises 14 residues. CDR1 and CDR2 from the germline V gene are LNHDA and SQIVND (reference sequence). Concerning this clone: Its antigen remains unidentified.

The specimen was CD4+ or CD8+ T cells sorted from blood, collected in a trial of the OX40 agonist ivuxolimab. The receptor was isolated from an adult with an advanced solid tumor such as melanoma, head and neck, liver or kidney cancer. This rearrangement joins TRBV19 to TRBJ2-7; no clear D. The CDR3 sequence: CATKPRHSSYEQYF. CDR3 nucleotide sequence: TGTGCCACCAAACCCCGACACAGCTCCTACGAGCAGTACTTC.